These 18 T cell receptor beta chains share one sample of origin, sequenced in a study of long-term antiretroviral therapy in people with HIV. Investigators performed immunoSEQ version v3.0 at survey level. The data were produced by immunoSEQ multiplex PCR, yet TCRdb's version contains in-frame clones alone and is incomplete. The data hold under 45,000 clones, with 75% to 85% observed a single time. The starting material was unsorted PBMCs, obtained 3.4 years after starting antiretroviral therapy. Receptors originate from a man between 25 and 39 years old with HIV.

The chain carries TRBV7-9 and TRBJ2-1; D is unclear. CDR1 and CDR2 (germline): SEHNR, FQNEAQ (reference sequence). The CDR3 has 14 residues. Trimming removed 3 bases at V and 1 base at J, with 7 bases between. The CDR3 sequence: CASSFRESYNEQFF. Here the CDR3 DNA reads TGTGCCAGCAGCTTCCGCGAGTCCTACAATGAGCAGTTCTTC.

This sequence joins TRBV28 and TRBJ1-1; possibly TRBD1 for D (5 bases). Germline V gene sequence: CDR1 MDHEN, CDR2 SYDVKM. With 7 bases removed from V and 5 bases from J, the gap between germline ends came to 8 bases. CDR3 length: 11 residues. CDR3 nucleotide sequence: TGTGCCAGCACGGGGGTGACTGAAGCTTTCTTT. Its translation is CASTGVTEAFF.

This clone was seen a single time. The chain is built from TRBV29-1 and TRBJ2-3, with D tentatively TRBD1 (6 bases). Germline CDR1 SQVTM, CDR2 ANQGSEA. The CDR3 sequence is 15 residues long. Between the trimmed V and J ends, which lost 8 bases and 0 bases, there was a span of 18 bases. The CDR3 coding sequence is TGCAGCATACGTGGGCAGGGGATAAGCACAGATACGCAGTATTTT. This encodes CSIRGQGISTDTQYF.

This chain uses TRBV9 with TRBJ1-1; 12 bases line up with TRBD1. Germline CDR1 is SGDLS and CDR2 is YYNGEE. The CDR3 covers 16 residues. The ends lost 3 bases at V and 4 bases at J; junction bases unmatched: 7. CDR3 residues: CASSAGDRGRVTEAFF. The CDR3 DNA follows: TGTGCCAGCAGCGCGGGGGACAGGGGGCGGGTCACTGAAGCTTTCTTT. Supplemented by reference TRBV9 and TRBJ1-1, the full variable domain reads DSGVTQTPKHLITATGQRVTLRCSPRSGDLSVYWYQQSLDQGLQFLIQYYNGEERAKGNILERFSAQQFPDLHSELNLSSLELGDSALYFCASSAGDRGRVTEAFFGQGTRLTVV.

The chain joins TRBV20-1 to TRBJ2-7; D is ambiguous. V was pared by 6 bases and J by 2 bases, with 8 bases between. CDR1 is DFQATT and CDR2 is SNEGSKA in the germline V gene (reference sequence). The length of the CDR3 is 11 residues. The CDR3 spells CSATPAYEQYF. The DNA for the CDR3 is TGCAGTGCCACTCCAGCCTACGAGCAGTACTTC.

This chain joins TRBV6-1 and TRBJ2-5; D remains ambiguous. Germline V CDR1 and CDR2: MNHNS, SASEGT. The CDR3 loop spans 15 amino acids. Trimming took off 3 bases at V and 5 bases at J, with 16 bases between the two ends. Here the CDR3 DNA reads TGTGCCAGCAGTGACTACCGGAACATAGAGGAGACCCAGTACTTC. Translating it yields CASSDYRNIEETQYF.

This clone was picked up a small number of times. V usage is TRBV14 and J usage is TRBJ2-7; tentative D call: TRBD2 (5 bases). The CDR3 is 15 amino acids. The V end lost 5 bases, the J end lost 3 bases, and 17 bases lay between the germline ends. Germline V lookup: CDR1 SGHDN, CDR2 FVKESK. The CDR3 loop is CASSSTREIGYEQYF. The CDR3 DNA reads as TGTGCCAGCAGCTCCACTAGAGAAATTGGCTACGAGCAGTACTTC. The whole variable domain, filled in from reference TRBV14 and TRBJ2-7, reads EAGVTQFPSHSVIEKGQTVTLRCDPISGHDNLYWYRRVMGKEIKFLLHFVKESKQDESGMPNNRFLAERTGGTYSTLKVQPAELEDSGVYFCASSSTREIGYEQYFGPGTRLTVT.

This chain links TRBV7-2 with TRBJ2-7; 9 nucleotides align to TRBD1. This CDR3 has 14 residues. The V gene's germline CDR1 is SGHTA and CDR2 FQGNSA. Germline trimming cut 3 bases from V and 0 bases from J; bases unmatched to any gene: 0. The CDR3 DNA sequence: TGTGCCAGCAGCTTGGACAGGGGCTCCTACGAGCAGTACTTC. It translates to CASSLDRGSYEQYF.

The CDR3 here is CATSRATGVKSEQYF. Written as DNA, the CDR3 is TGTGCCACCAGCAGAGCAACAGGGGTGAAGAGCGAGCAGTACTTC. This rearrangement joins TRBV15 to TRBJ2-7, with 7 bases fitting TRBD1. Germline V lookup: CDR1 LNHNV, CDR2 YYDKDF (reference sequence). J gave up 6 bases and V 1 base, and 9 bases lay outside the gene matches. The CDR3 contains 15 residues.

CDR3 coding DNA: TGTGCCACCAGCAGAGAGGAGGCTAGCGGGAGGCTACAAGAGACCCAGTACTTC. The encoded protein is CATSREEASGRLQETQYF. The chain combines TRBV15 with TRBJ2-5, with TRBD2 matching over 11 bases. The CDR3 covers 18 residues. Germline trimming cut 0 bases from V and 2 bases from J; bases unmatched to any gene: 8. The V gene's germline CDR1 is LNHNV and CDR2 YYDKDF (reference sequence). The entire variable domain, with the rest obtained from reference TRBV15 and TRBJ2-5, is as follows: DAMVIQNPRYQVTQFGKPVTLSCSQTLNHNVMYWYQQKSSQAPKLLFHYYDKDFNNEADTPDNFQSRRPNTSFCFLDIRSPGLGDTAMYLCATSREEASGRLQETQYFGPGTRLLVL.

The chain combines TRBV6-5 with TRBJ2-3, with D perhaps given as TRBD1 or TRBD2 (5 bases each). Per germline, CDR1 MNHEY and CDR2 SVGAGI. The CDR3 is 14 amino acids. Trimming stripped 0 bases from V and 1 base from J, with 5 bases between. The CDR3 is CASSYSGGTDTQYF. CDR3 DNA sequence: TGTGCCAGCAGTTACTCGGGGGGCACAGATACGCAGTATTTT.

The rearrangement links TRBV27 to TRBJ2-2; the D gene is possibly TRBD1 (5 bases). The V gene lost 2 bases and the J gene lost 3 bases, with 13 bases spanning the gap. The germline gives CDR1 MNHEY, CDR2 SMNVEV (reference sequence). CDR3 length: 16 amino acids. As DNA, the CDR3 is TGTGCCAGCAGTTTAGGGGCAGTAAAATACACCGGGGAGCTGTTTTTT. This encodes CASSLGAVKYTGELFF.

The V gene is TRBV18, the J gene TRBJ2-5; D is unresolved. The V end was cut by 5 bases, the J end by 6 bases, with 19 bases between. The germline V gene encodes CDR1 KGHSH and CDR2 LQKENI. The CDR3 has 15 amino acids. The CDR3 DNA is TGTGCCAGCTCAGCACGGACGGACCTGACAAAGACCCAGTACTTC. This translates into CASSARTDLTKTQYF.

V usage is TRBV13 and J usage is TRBJ2-7; 8 bases agree with TRBD2. The germline gives CDR1 PRHDT, CDR2 FYEKMQ (reference sequence). The length of the CDR3 is 15 residues. V shed 5 bases and J 4 bases; nucleotides not matched to a gene: 10. The CDR3, as DNA: TGTGCCAGCAGCCTTGGGGAGCGGGAGTTATACGAGCAGTACTTC. Amino acids: CASSLGERELYEQYF.

The chain links TRBV10-3 to TRBJ2-1, with D possibly matching TRBD2 (6 bases). The CDR3 consists of 13 residues. Trimming removed 8 bases at V and 7 bases at J, with 15 bases between. Germline V CDR1 and CDR2: ENHRY, SYGVKD. The CDR3 DNA reads TGTGCCATCGGGTCGGGAGAGCCAAATGAGCAGTTCTTC. Translating it yields CAIGSGEPNEQFF.

This chain joins TRBV6-1 and TRBJ2-1; a possible D gene is TRBD1 (7 bases). In germline, CDR1 is MNHNS, CDR2 SASEGT. The CDR3 extends over 16 amino acids. V shed 0 bases and J shed 8 bases, with 17 bases lying between them. CDR3 bases: TGTGCCAGCAGTGAAGCGGGGGGTTCAGGGGGTTATGAGCAGTTCTTC. Its protein is CASSEAGGSGGYEQFF.

The rearrangement links TRBV19 to TRBJ2-2; 10 positions agree with TRBD2. This CDR3 is 16 amino acids long. CDR1 and CDR2 from the germline V gene are LNHDA and SQIVND (reference sequence). J lost 6 bases, V lost 4 bases, and 8 bases had no gene match. The CDR3, as DNA: TGTGCCAGTAGTACCCCTAGCGGGAGTTATCCCGGGGAGCTGTTTTTT. Amino acids: CASSTPSGSYPGELFF.

The V call is TRBV4-1, the J call TRBJ2-7; D is perhaps TRBD1 (6 bases). Trimming stripped 2 bases from V and 6 bases from J, with 20 bases between. CDR1 and CDR2 (germline): MGHRA, YSYEKL. This CDR3 has 16 residues. The CDR3 spells CASSQSSDRKGGEQYF. The CDR3 region has the DNA TGCGCCAGCAGCCAATCCTCGGACAGAAAAGGGGGCGAGCAGTACTTC.